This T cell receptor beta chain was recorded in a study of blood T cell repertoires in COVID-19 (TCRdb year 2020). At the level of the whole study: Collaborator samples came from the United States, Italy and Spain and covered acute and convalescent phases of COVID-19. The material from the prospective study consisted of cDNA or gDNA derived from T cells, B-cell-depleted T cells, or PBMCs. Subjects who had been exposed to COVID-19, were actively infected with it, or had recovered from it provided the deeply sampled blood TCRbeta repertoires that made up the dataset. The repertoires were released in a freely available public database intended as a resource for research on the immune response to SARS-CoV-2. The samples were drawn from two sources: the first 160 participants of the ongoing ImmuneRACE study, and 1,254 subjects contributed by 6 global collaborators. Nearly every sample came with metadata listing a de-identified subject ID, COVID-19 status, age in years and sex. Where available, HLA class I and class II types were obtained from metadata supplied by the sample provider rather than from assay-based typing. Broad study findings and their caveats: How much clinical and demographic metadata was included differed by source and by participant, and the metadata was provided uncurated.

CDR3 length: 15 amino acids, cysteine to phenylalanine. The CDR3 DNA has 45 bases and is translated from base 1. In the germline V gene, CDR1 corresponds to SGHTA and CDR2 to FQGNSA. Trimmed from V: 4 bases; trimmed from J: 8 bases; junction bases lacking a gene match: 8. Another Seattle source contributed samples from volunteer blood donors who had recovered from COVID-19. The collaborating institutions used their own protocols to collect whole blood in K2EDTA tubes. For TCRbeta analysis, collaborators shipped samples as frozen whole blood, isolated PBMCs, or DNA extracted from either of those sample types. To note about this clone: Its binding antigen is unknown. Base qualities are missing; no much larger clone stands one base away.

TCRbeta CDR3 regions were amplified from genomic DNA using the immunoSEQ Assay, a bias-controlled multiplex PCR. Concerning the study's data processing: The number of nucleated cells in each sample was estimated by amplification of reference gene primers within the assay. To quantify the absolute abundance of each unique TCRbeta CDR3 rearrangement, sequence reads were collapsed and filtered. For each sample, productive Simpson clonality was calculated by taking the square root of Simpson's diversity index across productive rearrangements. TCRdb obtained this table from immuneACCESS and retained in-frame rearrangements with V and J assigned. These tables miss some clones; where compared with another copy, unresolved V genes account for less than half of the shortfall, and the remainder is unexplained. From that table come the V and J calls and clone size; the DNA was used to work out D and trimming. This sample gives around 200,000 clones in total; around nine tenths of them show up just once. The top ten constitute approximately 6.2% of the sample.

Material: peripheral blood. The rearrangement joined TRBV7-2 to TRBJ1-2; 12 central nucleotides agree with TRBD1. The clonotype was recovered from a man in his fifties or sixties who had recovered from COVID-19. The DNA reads TGTGCCAGCAGCTATCCGGGACAGGGGGCTGGAGGCTACACCTTC. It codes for CASSYPGQGAGGYTF.